What follows are 12 T cell receptor beta chains derived from one specimen sequenced in a study of blood T cell repertoires in COVID-19. Assay: immunoSEQ multiplex PCR; the TCRdb copy retains only in-frame clones and omits some. The sample carries almost 250,000 clones, roughly 88% recorded once. The sample was peripheral blood. The receptors stem from an elderly woman with COVID-19, enrolled during active disease.

The J gene is TRBJ1-1, the V gene TRBV5-1; D is perhaps TRBD1 (5 bases). Trimming pared 0 bases from V and 3 bases from J, leaving 9 bases between. The CDR3 has 14 residues. Germline lookup yields CDR1 SGHRS and CDR2 YFSETQ. CDR3 sequence (DNA): TGCGCCAGCAGCTTGGAATTCAGGGACACTGAAGCTTTCTTT. It codes for CASSLEFRDTEAFF. Full variable domain (outside the CDR3, taken from reference TRBV5-1 and TRBJ1-1): KAGVTQTPRYLIKTRGQQVTLSCSPISGHRSVSWYQQTPGQGLQFLFEYFSETQRNKGNFPGRFSGRQFSNSRSEMNVSTLELGDSALYLCASSLEFRDTEAFFGQGTRLTVV.

The gene calls are TRBV7-3 and TRBJ1-1, with D possibly being TRBD1 (6 bases). V was trimmed by 0 bases and J by 1 base, leaving 18 bases between them. CDR3 length: 18 residues. Germline V CDR1 and CDR2: SGHTA, FQGTGA. The CDR3 sequence is CASSLTGAGGHSNTEAFF. CDR3 nucleotide sequence: TGTGCCAGCAGCTTAACGGGGGCCGGTGGTCACTCGAACACTGAAGCTTTCTTT.

The V and J genes are TRBV30 and TRBJ2-5, with 8 bases matching TRBD1. V lost 0 bases to trimming and J lost 1 base; unmatched junction nucleotides: 7. The length of the CDR3 is 16 residues. Germline CDR1 is GTSNPN and CDR2 is SVGIG (reference sequence). This CDR3 is CAWSVAVGQGQETQYF. CDR3 nucleotides: TGTGCCTGGAGTGTAGCTGTTGGACAGGGCCAAGAGACCCAGTACTTC.

The genes are TRBV27 and TRBJ1-4, with D uncertain. Germline V CDR1 and CDR2: MNHEY, SMNVEV (reference sequence). The CDR3 spans 15 residues. Trimming left V 3 bases short and J 8 bases short, with 16 bases between. The DNA of the CDR3 is TGTGCCAGCAGTTTCCTACACACCTCGGGAGAAAAACTGTTTTTT. Its translation is CASSFLHTSGEKLFF.

This chain's CDR3 is CASSITSDGGSYEQYF. The CDR3 DNA reads TGTGCCAGCAGCATCACTAGCGACGGAGGATCCTACGAGCAGTACTTC. This chain connects TRBV13 to TRBJ2-7; 7 nucleotides align to TRBD2. CDR1 and CDR2 (germline): PRHDT, FYEKMQ (reference sequence). J gave up 1 base and V 5 bases, and 11 bases lay outside the gene matches. This CDR3 is 16 amino acids long. Based on the CDR3 plus reference TRBV13 and TRBJ2-7, the full variable domain is AAGVIQSPRHLIKEKRETATLKCYPIPRHDTVYWYQQGPGQDPQFLISFYEKMQSDKGSIPDRFSAQQFSDYHSELNMSSLELGDSALYFCASSITSDGGSYEQYFGPGTRLTVT.

With respect to this clone: This sample also contains other DNA sequences that code for the same CDR3. The V and J genes are TRBV29-1 and TRBJ1-2; TRBD1 might be the D (5 bases). The V and J ends lost 7 bases and 2 bases respectively, with 17 bases between them. This CDR3 region has 14 residues. Germline V gives CDR1 SQVTM, CDR2 ANQGSEA. CDR3 in amino acids: CSGSGGAANYGYTF. CDR3 sequence (DNA): TGCAGCGGGTCCGGAGGGGCCGCCAACTATGGCTACACCTTC.

This clone has a single count. This chain connects TRBV6-5 to TRBJ1-2, with 10 bases aligning to TRBD1. The germline gives CDR1 MNHEY, CDR2 SVGAGI. The CDR3 totals 15 residues. V dropped 7 bases and J dropped 5; count of bases not matched to a gene: 10. The CDR3 DNA reads TGTGCCAGCATGACAGGGGGCATTGGAGTTTATGGCTACACCTTC. It translates to CASMTGGIGVYGYTF.

DNA for the CDR3: TGCGCCAGCTCATTACCGACAGGCTCAAACACTGAAGCTTTCTTT. Translated: CASSLPTGSNTEAFF. The genes are TRBV5-1 and TRBJ1-1; D might be TRBD1 (6 bases). Per the germline V gene, CDR1 is SGHRS and CDR2 is YFSETQ. The CDR3 loop spans 15 amino acids. Deletions cut 7 bases from V and 2 bases from J, with 18 bases between.

The DNA of the CDR3 is TGTGCCGGGCGCAGGGGACGGACCACTGAAGCTTTCTTT. Its translation is CAGRRGRTTEAFF. The chain recombines TRBV28 with TRBJ1-1, with a weak D call TRBD1 (6 bases). Germline lookup yields CDR1 MDHEN and CDR2 SYDVKM. The CDR3 contains 13 residues. V shed 11 bases and J shed 4 bases, with 17 bases lying between them. The entire variable domain, with the rest obtained from reference TRBV28 and TRBJ1-1, is as follows: DVKVTQSSRYLVKRTGEKVFLECVQDMDHENMFWYRQDPGLGLRLIYFSYDVKMKEKGDIPEGYSVSREKKERFSLILESASTNQTSMYLCAGRRGRTTEAFFGQGTRLTVV.

This clone was seen only once. V gene TRBV30 combines with J gene TRBJ1-1; 7 bases are a match to TRBD1. CDR1 is GTSNPN, CDR2 SVGIG, per germline (reference sequence). Trimming took 2 bases from V and 12 from J; bases not matched to a gene: 9. This CDR3 is 12 amino acids long. CDR3 loop: CAWSPAGQETFF. The CDR3 DNA sequence: TGTGCCTGGAGTCCAGCCGGACAGGAAACTTTCTTT.

The genes are TRBV2 and TRBJ2-5, with D possibly matching TRBD2 (5 bases). The CDR3 spans 12 residues. Germline CDR1 and CDR2: SNHLY and FYNNEI. V lost 4 bases, J lost 4 bases, and 7 bases lay in between. CDR3 amino acids: CASSVEGETQYF. CDR3 DNA sequence: TGTGCCAGCAGTGTCGAGGGAGAGACCCAGTACTTC.

J is TRBJ2-1 and V is TRBV5-1; possible D gene TRBD2, 6 bases. The CDR3 runs 15 residues. In germline, CDR1 is SGHRS, CDR2 YFSETQ. The ends were cut back, 0 bases at V and 2 bases at J, with 9 bases in the middle. CDR3 loop: CASSLGGATYNEQFF. CDR3 in DNA: TGCGCCAGCAGCTTGGGCGGGGCCACCTACAATGAGCAGTTCTTC.